One and the same sample provided the 17 T cell receptor beta chains below, sequenced in a study of response to subunit inactivated influenza vaccine. TCRdb re-analysed the RT-PCR reads in MiXCR, keeping a single row per CDR3 protein. The sample has hundreds of thousands of distinct CDR3 sequences; around 10% are singletons. This sample was also put to use in a study of T cells expressing NK-cell markers. This second study says: TCR beta cDNA was generated via 5'RACE template switching incorporating UMIs.

The sample here was PBMCs from blood, taken on the day of vaccination. These receptors were taken from a man over 45 who received an inactivated influenza vaccine.

The genes are TRBV7-9 and TRBJ2-1; 13 bases match TRBD2. Germline assignment: CDR1 SEHNR and CDR2 FQNEAQ (reference sequence). V trimming: 1 base; J trimming: 14 bases; junction bases outside the gene matches: 5. This CDR3 has 14 amino acids. CDR3 amino acids: CASSLEGLAGLEFF. The CDR3 nucleotides are TGTGCCAGCAGCTTAGAGGGACTAGCGGGATTGGAGTTCTTC.

The sample holds one count of this clonotype. This chain joins TRBV11-3 and TRBJ2-1; TRBD2 matches at 8 bases. J was trimmed by 3 bases and V by 8 bases; bases with no gene match: 6. The CDR3 spans 14 residues. The germline CDR1 and CDR2 sequences are SGHNT and YENEEA. The DNA of the CDR3 is TGTGCCAGCGGGGCGGGAGGCCTCTACAATGAGCAGTTCTTC. This codes for CASGAGGLYNEQFF.

This clonotype was found many times. The chain has TRBV7-9 and TRBJ1-1; D might be TRBD1 (6 bases). Germline CDR1 reads SEHNR; CDR2 reads FQNEAQ (reference sequence). The CDR3 covers 13 residues. V was clipped by 3 bases and J by 4 bases, with 9 bases between them. This CDR3 is CASSFGQTTEAFF. The DNA of the CDR3 is TGTGCCAGCAGCTTTGGACAGACCACTGAAGCTTTCTTT.

About this clonotype itself: The junction does not match germline at one end; this may be a read error. The chain joins TRBV6-2 or TRBV6-3 to TRBJ2-7; D is unclear. The CDR3 length is 15 residues. Germline CDR1 and CDR2: MNHEY and SVGEGT. This CDR3 is CVSSQRHLSSYEQYF. Here the CDR3 DNA reads TGTGTCAGCAGTCAAAGACACCTTTCCTCCTACGAGCAGTACTTC.

A few counts support this clonotype. The chain recombines TRBV6-5 with TRBJ2-1; TRBD1 matches at 9 bases. Per germline, CDR1 MNHEY and CDR2 SVGAGI. There are 16 residues in the CDR3. Germline trimming cut 0 bases from V and 7 bases from J; bases unmatched to any gene: 7. CDR3 bases: TGTGCCAGCAGTTACTCGGGACAGGGATTGGGGAATGAGCAGTTCTTC. This sequence encodes CASSYSGQGLGNEQFF.

This clonotype was seen at least ten times. The chain employs TRBV20-1 and TRBJ2-1; D is unclear. From germline, CDR1 is DFQATT and CDR2 SNEGSKA (reference sequence). This CDR3 has 13 residues. Trimming took off 3 bases at V and 6 bases at J, with 12 bases between the two ends. CDR3: CSARPVVANEQFF. CDR3 sequence (DNA): TGCAGTGCTAGGCCCGTGGTCGCCAATGAGCAGTTCTTC.

This sequence joins TRBV3-1 and TRBJ1-1; D not resolved. The CDR3 is made up of 12 amino acids. Germline CDR1 LGHDT, CDR2 YNNKEL (reference sequence). Trimming took off 1 base at V and 7 bases at J, with 7 bases between the two ends. The CDR3 reads CASSQAGGEAFF. The DNA of the CDR3 is TGTGCCAGCAGCCAAGCTGGCGGTGAAGCTTTCTTT.

The J gene is TRBJ2-7, the V gene TRBV20-1; TRBD2 agrees at 11 bases. The CDR3 covers 14 residues. The V and J ends lost 0 bases and 6 bases, in that order; junction bases with no gene match: 4. Germline V gene data show CDR1 as DFQATT and CDR2 as SNEGSKA (reference sequence). CDR3 sequence: CSARDQGLAGEQYF. As DNA, the CDR3 is TGCAGTGCTAGAGATCAAGGACTAGCGGGCGAGCAGTACTTC.

This clonotype turned up a few times. The genes are TRBV20-1 and TRBJ1-2; TRBD1 agrees at 11 bases. Germline CDR1 is DFQATT and CDR2 is SNEGSKA (reference sequence). Trimming cost V 7 bases and J 7 bases; bases outside gene matches: 5. CDR3 length: 12 residues. In DNA, the CDR3 is TGCAGTGGGACAGGGGGCATGGGTGGCTACACCTTC. Translation: CSGTGGMGGYTF.

This clonotype was seen more than once but under ten times. This sequence joins TRBV2 and TRBJ2-6; D ambiguous. The CDR3 covers 17 residues. From germline, CDR1 is SNHLY and CDR2 FYNNEI. Trimming pared 1 base from V and 0 bases from J, leaving 10 bases between. CDR3 DNA: TGTGCCAGCAGTGAAGATTCCGCGAGCTCTGGGGCCAACGTCCTGACTTTC. Translating it yields CASSEDSASSGANVLTF.

There are a few counts of this clonotype. The chain couples TRBV2 to TRBJ1-2; 8 bases fit TRBD1. The germline CDR1 and CDR2 sequences are SNHLY and FYNNEI. V trimming: 11 bases; J trimming: 1 base; junction bases outside the gene matches: 9. This CDR3 has 14 residues. The CDR3 reads CAGRETGGNYGYTF. CDR3 coding DNA: TGTGCCGGAAGGGAAACAGGGGGTAACTATGGCTACACCTTC.

This clonotype was counted between two and nine times. The chain uses TRBV12-3 or TRBV12-4 and TRBJ2-1, with 9 bases aligning to TRBD2. This CDR3 spans 15 amino acids. Trimming removed 3 bases from V and 4 bases from J; junction bases left unmatched: 4. The CDR3 loop is CASSFFLAGYNEQFF. For the CDR3, the DNA is TGTGCCAGCAGTTTCTTCCTAGCGGGGTACAATGAGCAGTTCTTC.

The sample holds a few counts of this clonotype. The rearrangement links TRBV6-2 or TRBV6-3 to TRBJ2-7, with TRBD2 identical over 11 bases. CDR1 MNHEY and CDR2 SVGEGT come from the germline V gene. This CDR3 region has 16 residues. The junction had 8 bases not matched to a gene; V was cut back by 5 bases and J by 2 bases. The CDR3 loop reads CASSATTSGIAYEQYF. CDR3 DNA: TGTGCCAGCAGTGCAACGACTAGCGGGATAGCCTACGAGCAGTACTTC.

This clonotype showed up many times. The chain employs TRBV11-2 and TRBJ2-5, with a weak D call TRBD2 (7 bases). There are 15 residues in the CDR3. Per the germline V gene, CDR1 is SGHAT and CDR2 is FQNNGV. The V gene lost 1 base and the J gene lost 1 base, with 10 bases spanning the gap. CDR3 residues: CASSLVGGVQETQYF. Here the CDR3 DNA reads TGTGCCAGCAGCTTAGTAGGGGGGGTCCAAGAGACCCAGTACTTC. The variable domain in full, completed from reference TRBV11-2 and TRBJ2-5, reads EAGVAQSPRYKIIEKRQSVAFWCNPISGHATLYWYQQILGQGPKLLIQFQNNGVVDDSQLPKDRFSAERLKGVDSTLKIQPAKLEDSAVYLCASSLVGGVQETQYFGPGTRLLVL.

The V gene is TRBV7-8, the J gene TRBJ2-3; the D is unclear. Germline values: CDR1 SGHVS, CDR2 FQNEAQ. The CDR3 is made up of 15 amino acids. Trimming stripped 0 bases from V and 6 bases from J, with 13 bases between. The CDR3 nucleotides are TGTGCCAGCAGCTTAGCGCGGCTATCCGCCGATACGCAGTATTTT. Amino acids: CASSLARLSADTQYF. Based on the CDR3 plus reference TRBV7-8 and TRBJ2-3, the full variable domain is GAGVSQSPRYKVAKRGQDVALRCDPISGHVSLFWYQQALGQGPEFLTYFQNEAQLDKSGLPSDRFFAERPEGSVSTLKIQRTQQEDSAVYLCASSLARLSADTQYFGPGTRLTVL.

This clonotype was seen more than once but under ten times. The chain links TRBV20-1 to TRBJ1-6; possible D gene TRBD1, 5 bases. V dropped 6 bases and J dropped 4 bases, with 10 bases sitting between them. The CDR3 is 13 amino acids. CDR1 DFQATT and CDR2 SNEGSKA come from the germline V gene (reference sequence). The CDR3 reads CSADTGYNSPLHF. The CDR3 bases are TGCAGTGCGGATACAGGTTATAATTCACCCCTCCACTTT.

The CDR3 is CSARSPSGGAGEQYF. CDR3 coding DNA: TGCAGTGCTAGATCCCCTAGCGGGGGGGCTGGCGAGCAGTACTTC. V usage is TRBV20-1 and J usage is TRBJ2-7, with 12 bases identical to TRBD2. V was clipped by 2 bases and J by 6 bases; unmatched bases: 8. The CDR3 is made up of 15 amino acids. Germline CDR1 reads DFQATT; CDR2 reads SNEGSKA (reference sequence).